This T cell receptor beta chain is drawn from a study of cytomegalovirus exposure and HLA in healthy donors. In the PCR, 60 Vbeta and 13 Jbeta primers were used. The protocol was immunoSEQ multiplex PCR, while the TCRdb copy is restricted to in-frame clones and leaves out a portion. This table has under 200,000 clones, roughly 80% appearing once. Germline V gene sequence: CDR1 SGDLS, CDR2 YYNGEE. Trimming took 3 bases from V and 8 from J; bases not matched to a gene: 12. The CDR3 contains 16 residues. The gene calls are TRBV9 and TRBJ2-1; 9 nucleotides agree with TRBD1. The clonotype originates from a male donor in good health and CMV-seropositive. Sequences were obtained from PBMCs. Written as DNA, the CDR3 is TGTGCCAGCAGCGCGAGCGGGACAGGGTACGGCGATGAGCAGTTCTTC. Amino acids: CASSASGTGYGDEQFF. The whole variable domain, filled in from reference TRBV9 and TRBJ2-1, reads DSGVTQTPKHLITATGQRVTLRCSPRSGDLSVYWYQQSLDQGLQFLIQYYNGEERAKGNILERFSAQQFPDLHSELNLSSLELGDSALYFCASSASGTGYGDEQFFGPGTRLTVL.